Sequencing of this T cell receptor beta chain was carried out in a study of cytomegalovirus exposure and HLA in healthy donors. As to this clone: The antigen is not known.

This CDR3 is built from 15 residues. Trimming stripped 2 bases from V and 1 base from J, with 11 bases between. The germline V gene has CDR1 MNHNY and CDR2 SVGAGI (reference sequence). Points from the study as a whole: The authors later found most CMV-associated TCR beta chains appeared HLA-restricted. The authors reported that TCR beta sequences could predict HLA-A and HLA-B alleles. These predictions were accurate for most subjects in the first cohort. In a later analysis, a genetic analysis reported fewer productive-TCR N-insertions in an Asian-associated ancestry cluster than the cohort average. Later work found that TCR association rates differed between HLA loci; DRB1 had the most and HLA-C the fewest.

This PCR relied on a set of 60 Vbeta primers and 13 Jbeta primers. Clones were read by immunoSEQ multiplex PCR, and TCRdb kept only the in-frame ones, dropping some. Here the sample spans fewer than 200,000 clones, 85% being singletons. What was sequenced was PBMCs. This receptor was identified in a man aged 25-45 years in good health and CMV-seropositive. The V and J genes are TRBV6-6 and TRBJ1-1; D possibly corresponds to TRBD1 (5 bases). As DNA, the CDR3 is TGTGCCAGCAGTTACGGGGGGACGAGGAACACTGAAGCTTTCTTT. Its protein product is CASSYGGTRNTEAFF.